The 19 T cell receptor beta chains below were found in one sample sequenced in a study of T cells in women clearing cervical HPV infection. Method: immunoSEQ multiplex PCR; TCRdb's copy keeps in-frame clones and lacks some. The listing contains tens of thousands of clones. Input material: blood buffy coat. These receptors were obtained from a woman between 18 and 75 years old with a cervical HPV16 infection that either progressed to CIN3+ or cleared (not recorded which).

Of note for this clone: The DNA ends 3 residues before the CDR3 does, and the rest of the CDR3 is filled in from the germline J gene. The V and J genes are TRBV5-1 and TRBJ1-2; TRBD1 aligns across 7 bases. The CDR3 has 14 amino acids. Germline V gene sequence: CDR1 SGHRS, CDR2 YFSETQ. V was clipped by 0 bases and J by 6 bases; unmatched bases: 5. The covered CDR3 bases are TGCGCCAGCAGCTTGGCCGGACAGGACGATGGC. Protein: CASSLAGQDDG. The whole CDR3 reads CASSLAGQDDGYTF. The whole variable domain, filled in from reference TRBV5-1 and TRBJ1-2, reads KAGVTQTPRYLIKTRGQQVTLSCSPISGHRSVSWYQQTPGQGLQFLFEYFSETQRNKGNFPGRFSGRQFSNSRSEMNVSTLELGDSALYLCASSLAGQDDGYTFGSGTRLTVV.

With regard to this clone: With the read ending 3 residues before the CDR3 end, the germline J gene is used to fill in that end. The chain employs TRBV6-1 and TRBJ2-5; TRBD1 is a possible D gene (5 bases). The germline V gene has CDR1 MNHNS and CDR2 SASEGT. The CDR3 has 15 amino acids. The V end was cut by 4 bases, the J end by 5 bases, with 17 bases between. The DNA read from the CDR3 is TGTGCCAGCAGTGTAAGCCCAGGGAAAGGGGAGACC. Translated: CASSVSPGKGET. In full, the CDR3 is CASSVSPGKGETQYF.

Details on this clone: The CDR3 end falls 3 residues outside the read, so it is completed with the germline J gene. The V call is TRBV28, the J call TRBJ1-4; tentatively, D is TRBD1 (6 bases). The CDR3 extends over 17 amino acids. The germline CDR1 and CDR2 sequences are MDHEN and SYDVKM. Trimming took 4 bases from V and 4 from J, leaving 19 bases between them. The CDR3 loop reads CASSSLVRQVFNEKLFF. The CDR3 DNA, read in part, is TGTGCCAGCAGTTCGTTAGTACGACAGGTTTTTAATGAAAAA.

Regarding this clone: The read falls 3 residues short of the CDR3 end, and the missing part is taken from the germline J gene. The chain employs TRBV18 and TRBJ2-6, with D possibly matching TRBD1 (6 bases). Per germline, CDR1 KGHSH and CDR2 LQKENI. The V end was cut by 3 bases, the J end by 2 bases, with 11 bases between. CDR3 size: 16 residues. This chain's CDR3 is CASSPSRGTGANVLTF. The CDR3 bases that were read are TGTGCCAGCTCACCGTCCAGGGGCACTGGGGCCAACGTC.

The CDR3 here is CSAGPTGRNYGYTF. The part of the CDR3 DNA that was read is TGCAGTGCTGGACCGACAGGGAGAAACTATGGC. The genes are TRBV20-1 and TRBJ1-2; 7 bases map to TRBD1. Sequencing ends 3 residues short of the CDR3 end; the germline J gene provides the rest. Germline lookup yields CDR1 DFQATT and CDR2 SNEGSKA (reference sequence). This CDR3 is 14 amino acids long. V lost 5 bases to trimming and J lost 2 bases; unmatched junction nucleotides: 8.

Note on this clone: The observed sequence ends 3 residues before the CDR3 terminus, with the missing tail filled in from the germline J gene. The chain combines TRBV11-2 with TRBJ1-5; D is unresolved. In germline, CDR1 is SGHAT, CDR2 FQNNGV. The V gene lost 1 base and the J gene lost 2 bases, with 9 bases spanning the gap. The CDR3 consists of 15 residues. This chain's CDR3 is CASSLGAGGNQPQHF. The CDR3 bases that were read are TGTGCCAGCAGCTTAGGGGCGGGAGGCAATCAGCCC.

Comments on this clone: Sequencing ends 3 residues short of the CDR3 end; the germline J gene provides the rest. This chain connects TRBV5-1 to TRBJ2-1, with no clear D. This CDR3 has 16 residues. Germline V gene sequence: CDR1 SGHRS, CDR2 YFSETQ. V gave up 1 base and J gave up 0 bases, with 11 bases separating them. The CDR3 region is CASSLSQTSSYNEQFF. CDR3 DNA, as far as it was read: TGCGCCAGCAGCTTGTCACAGACGAGCTCCTACAATGAG.

Comment on this clone: The observed sequence ends 3 residues before the CDR3 terminus, with the missing tail filled in from the germline J gene. The chain has TRBV20-1 and TRBJ1-2; TRBD1 agrees at 7 bases. Germline V lookup: CDR1 DFQATT, CDR2 SNEGSKA (reference sequence). The V segment lost 3 bases and the J segment 5 bases; nucleotides outside the gene matches: 3. The CDR3 is 12 residues long. CDR3 sequence: CSASSGQYGYTF. CDR3 DNA (partial): TGCAGTGCTAGCTCGGGACAGTATGGC.

Concerning this clone itself: The read stops 3 residues short of the end of the CDR3; the missing end is completed from the germline J gene. The chain combines TRBV10-2 with TRBJ2-7; 8 nucleotides match TRBD2. The length of the CDR3 is 15 residues. Germline-derived CDR1 and CDR2 are WSHSY and SAAADI. The V and J ends lost 4 bases and 2 bases, in that order; junction bases with no gene match: 7. The CDR3 protein is CASSAGGARTYEQYF. CDR3 DNA, as far as it was read: TGCGCCAGCAGTGCGGGAGGGGCCCGTACCTACGAG.

A word on this clone: The DNA ends 3 residues before the CDR3 does, and the rest of the CDR3 is filled in from the germline J gene. The V and J genes are TRBV20-1 and TRBJ2-3; TRBD1 might be the D (5 bases). The CDR3 is made up of 15 amino acids. Trimming removed 0 bases from V and 5 bases from J, with 15 bases in between. Germline V CDR1 and CDR2: DFQATT, SNEGSKA (reference sequence). CDR3 DNA (partial): TGCAGTGCTAGAGATATTGGCAGGGATATAGATACG. It translates to CSARDIGRDIDT. The full CDR3 protein is CSARDIGRDIDTQYF.

Concerning this clone itself: The germline gene is not matched at one end of the junction; a read error may be the cause. The DNA ends 3 residues before the CDR3 does, and the rest of the CDR3 is filled in from the germline J gene. The chain combines TRBV27 with TRBJ1-1; TRBD1 agrees at 7 bases. This CDR3 is built from 14 residues. The germline gives CDR1 MNHEY, CDR2 SMNVEV (reference sequence). CDR3 in amino acids: CASSISSGGNEAFF. CDR3 bases read: TGTGCCAGCAGTATATCCTCAGGGGGGAATGAA.

Turning to this clone: The CDR3 end falls 3 residues outside the read, so it is completed with the germline J gene. V usage is TRBV18 and J usage is TRBJ2-1, with D unclear. The CDR3 contains 15 residues. V was pared by 3 bases and J by 0 bases, with 9 bases between. CDR1 and CDR2 from the germline V gene are KGHSH and LQKENI. CDR3 DNA (partial): TGTGCCAGCTCACCTGACACGAGCTCCTACAATGAG. Protein product: CASSPDTSSYNE. The CDR3 in its entirety is CASSPDTSSYNEQFF.

Incomplete CDR3 DNA: TGTGCCAGCAGTTACTCGGGCAGAGGGGTGGATTCACCG. Encoded protein: CASSYSGRGVDSP. The CDR3, in full, reads CASSYSGRGVDSPLFF. The genes are TRBV6-2 or TRBV6-3 and TRBJ2-2; D might be TRBD1 or TRBD2, each matching 5 bases. The sequenced fragment ends 3 residues before the CDR3 boundary, so the rest is inferred from the germline J gene. CDR3 length equals 16 residues. Germline CDR1 is MNHEY and CDR2 is SVGEGT.

The CDR3 spells CASSSGTSGDTDTQYF. The sequenced part of the CDR3 DNA is TGTGCCAGCAGTTCTGGGACTAGCGGGGACACAGATACG. This chain links TRBV28 with TRBJ2-3, with 13 bases that match TRBD2. The read ends 3 residues shy of where the CDR3 ends; the end is completed using the germline J gene. CDR1 MDHEN and CDR2 SYDVKM come from the germline V gene. This CDR3 spans 16 amino acids. V shed 4 bases, J shed 2 bases, and the junction held 3 bases outside the gene matches.

As to this clone: Read coverage stops 3 residues before the CDR3 terminus; the germline J gene supplies the remainder. The rearrangement uses TRBV18 and TRBJ1-1; 8 bases fit TRBD1. This CDR3 region has 16 residues. Germline CDR1 is KGHSH and CDR2 is LQKENI. V gave up 2 bases and J gave up 7 bases; unmatched junction bases: 12. CDR3 in amino acids: CASSPDRGSIGGEAFF. CDR3 DNA, as far as it was read: TGTGCCAGCTCACCAGACAGGGGCTCAATTGGGGGTGAA.

To note about this clone: The CDR3 is cut off 3 residues early in the read; its end comes from the germline J gene. The chain is built from TRBV4-1 and TRBJ1-2, with 9 nucleotides matching TRBD1. Germline CDR1 reads MGHRA; CDR2 reads YSYEKL. The CDR3 is 16 residues long. J was trimmed by 3 bases and V by 0 bases; bases with no gene match: 5. The CDR3 region is CASSQDWGQGHYGYTF. The sequenced CDR3 bases are TGCGCCAGCAGCCAAGACTGGGGACAGGGCCACTATGGC.

A note on this clone: The read finishes 3 residues shy of the CDR3 end, and the germline J gene is used to complete it. The chain couples TRBV30 to TRBJ1-2, with 8 bases fitting TRBD1. Unmatched junction bases numbered 5, after V lost 4 bases and J lost 4 bases. The CDR3 extends over 13 amino acids. Germline V CDR1 and CDR2: GTSNPN, SVGIG (reference sequence). The CDR3: CAWNRGWVYGYTF. The CDR3 DNA, read in part, is TGTGCCTGGAACAGGGGGTGGGTCTATGGC.

Comment on this clone: Coverage ceases 3 residues before the CDR3 finishes, and the germline J gene fills in the end. The chain joins TRBV11-3 to TRBJ2-7; 9 bases align to TRBD1. Trimming cost V 4 bases and J 2 bases; bases outside gene matches: 3. The V gene's germline CDR1 is SGHNT and CDR2 YENEEA. The CDR3 length is 14 residues. This CDR3 is CASSSQGAPYEQYF. The part of the CDR3 DNA that was read is TGTGCCAGCAGCTCACAGGGGGCGCCCTACGAG.

On this clone itself: Read data end 3 residues before the CDR3 end; the end is taken from the germline J gene. The chain combines TRBV6-1 with TRBJ2-7, with TRBD1 matching 11 bases. Germline-derived CDR1 and CDR2 are MNHNS and SASEGT. V lost 6 bases to trimming and J lost 3 bases; unmatched junction nucleotides: 10. CDR3 length equals 16 residues. The CDR3: CASRETGQGGYYEQYF. The sequenced CDR3 bases are TGTGCCAGCAGGGAAACGGGACAGGGGGGATACTACGAG.